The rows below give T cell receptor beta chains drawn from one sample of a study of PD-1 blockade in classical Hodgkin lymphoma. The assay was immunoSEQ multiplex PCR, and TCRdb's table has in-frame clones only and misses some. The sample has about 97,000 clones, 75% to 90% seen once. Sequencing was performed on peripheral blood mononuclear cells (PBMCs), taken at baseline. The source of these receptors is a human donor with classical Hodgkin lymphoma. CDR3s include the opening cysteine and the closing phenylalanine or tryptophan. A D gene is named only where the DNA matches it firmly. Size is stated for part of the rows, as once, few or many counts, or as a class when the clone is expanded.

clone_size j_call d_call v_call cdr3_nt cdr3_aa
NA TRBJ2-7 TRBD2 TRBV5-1 TGCGCCAGCAGCTCGGCGGGACTAGCGGGTTACGAGCAGTACTTC CASSSAGLAGYEQYF
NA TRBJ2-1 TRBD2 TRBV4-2 TGTGCCAGCAGCCAAGGTAGGACTAGCGGGAGAGGTGAGCAGTTCTTC CASSQGRTSGRGEQFF
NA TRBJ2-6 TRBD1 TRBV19 TGTGCCAGTAGTATCCAGGGGGCTAATGCCAACGTCCTGACTTTC CASSIQGANANVLTF
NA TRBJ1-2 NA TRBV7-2 TGTGCCAGCAGCGCATTTAACCGGGACACCCATGGCTGCACCTTC CASSAFNRDTHGCTF
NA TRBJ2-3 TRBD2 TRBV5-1 TGCGCCAGCAGCTTGGTGACTAGCGATGGGTCAGATACGCAGTATTTT CASSLVTSDGSDTQYF
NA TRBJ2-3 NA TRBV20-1 TGCAGTGCTGGGGCGGGAGATACGCAGTATTTT CSAGAGDTQYF
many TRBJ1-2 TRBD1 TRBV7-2 TGTGCCAGCAGCCCGACAGGGAGTAGGTCTGGCTACACCTTC CASSPTGSRSGYTF
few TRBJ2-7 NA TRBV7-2 TGTGCCAGCAGCTCGAACGGGCTAGTCTACGAGCAGTACTTC CASSSNGLVYEQYF
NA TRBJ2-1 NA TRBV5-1 TGCGCCAGCAGCTTGGGTCCAGTACAATCCTACAATGAGCAGTTCTTC CASSLGPVQSYNEQFF
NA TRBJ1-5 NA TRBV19 TGTGCCAGTAGTATTTTCCGCCAGGACCCTAATCAGCCCCAGCATTTT CASSIFRQDPNQPQHF
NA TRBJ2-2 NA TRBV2 TGTGCCAGCAGTAGGGCCGCGGGGACCGGGGAGCTGTTTTTT CASSRAAGTGELFF
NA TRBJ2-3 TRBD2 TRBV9 TGTGCCAGCAGCGTAGACCCTAGCGGGAGTGCGGCGGATACGCAGTATTTT CASSVDPSGSAADTQYF
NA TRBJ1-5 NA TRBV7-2 TGTGCCAGCAGCTTAGTAGTGGACAGTAGCAATCAGCCCCAGCATTTT CASSLVVDSSNQPQHF
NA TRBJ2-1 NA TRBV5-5 TGTGCCAGCAGCTTGGGGGTGGTGAACCAATACAATGAGCAGTTCTTC CASSLGVVNQYNEQFF
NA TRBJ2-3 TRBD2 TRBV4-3 TGCGCCAGCAGCCAAGAGGGAGGGGCCGACACAGATACGCAGTATTTT CASSQEGGADTDTQYF
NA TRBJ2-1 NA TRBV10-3 TGTGCCATCAGGGGGGGACTCGATGAGCAGTTCTTC CAIRGGLDEQFF
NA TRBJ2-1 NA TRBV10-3 TGTGCCATCAGGCTGGACGGCTACAATGAGCAGTTCTTC CAIRLDGYNEQFF
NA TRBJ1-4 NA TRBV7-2 TGTGCCAGCAGCTACTCCCCTTCACTTAGTGAAAAACTGTTTTTT CASSYSPSLSEKLFF
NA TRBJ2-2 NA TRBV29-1 TGCAGCGCCGGACACAACACCGGGGAGCTGTTTTTT CSAGHNTGELFF
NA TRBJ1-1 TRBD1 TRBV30 TGTGCCTGGAGTGTACAAGGGGGACAGGAAGCTTTCTTT CAWSVQGGQEAFF
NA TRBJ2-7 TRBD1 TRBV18 TGTGCCAGCTCACCACCGAACGGACAGGGTAGCGAGCAGTACTTC CASSPPNGQGSEQYF
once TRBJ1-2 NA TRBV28 TGTGCCAGCAGTTTTGGCTGGGGAAGGGAGGGCTACACCTTC CASSFGWGREGYTF
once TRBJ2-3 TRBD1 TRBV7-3 TGTGCCAGCAGCTCGACAGGGTTTCCAGATACGCAGTATTTT CASSSTGFPDTQYF
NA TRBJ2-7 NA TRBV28 TGTGCCAGCAGTCAGCTAGGACAGCACTCCTACGAGCAGTACTTC CASSQLGQHSYEQYF
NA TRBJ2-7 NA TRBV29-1 TGCAGCGTTGAGGGGGCAGGGTTCGAGCAGTACTTC CSVEGAGFEQYF
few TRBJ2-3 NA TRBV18 TGTGCCAGCTCACCACCGAATAGGGCTAGCACAGATACGCAGTATTTT CASSPPNRASTDTQYF
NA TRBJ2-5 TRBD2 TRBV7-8 TGTGCCAGCAGCTTAGTGGGTGCTAGCGGGCGTGCAGGGGCCCAGTACTTC CASSLVGASGRAGAQYF
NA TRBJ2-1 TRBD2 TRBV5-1 TGCGCCAGCAGCTGGCCGACTAGCGGGAGGACCTACAATGAGCAGTTCTTC CASSWPTSGRTYNEQFF
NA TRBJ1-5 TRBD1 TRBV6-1 TGTGCCAGCAGTGATTTGGGACAGGCGCTTAGCAATCAGCCCCAGCATTTT CASSDLGQALSNQPQHF
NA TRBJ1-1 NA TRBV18 TGTGCCAGCTCACCCTTACCGGGACATTCCACTGAAGCTTTCTTT CASSPLPGHSTEAFF
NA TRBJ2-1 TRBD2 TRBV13 TGTGCCAGCAGGCGAAATAGCGGGAGGAATCCCTACAATGAGCAGTTCTTC CASRRNSGRNPYNEQFF
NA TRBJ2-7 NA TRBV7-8 TGTGCCAGCACCACCAGACAGTCCTACGAGCAGTACTTC CASTTRQSYEQYF
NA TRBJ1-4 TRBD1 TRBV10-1 TGCGCCAGCAGTGAGTCGGACCCGGGACAGGGCCCAGTGACTAATGAAAAACTGTTTTTT CASSESDPGQGPVTNEKLFF
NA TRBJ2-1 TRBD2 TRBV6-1 TGTGCCAGCAGTGAAGTGGGACTAGCGGGAGCTGGGTCCTACAATGAGCAGTTCTTC CASSEVGLAGAGSYNEQFF
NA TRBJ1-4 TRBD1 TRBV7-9 TGTGCCAGCAGCATGGGGACAGTTAATGAAAAACTGTTTTTT CASSMGTVNEKLFF
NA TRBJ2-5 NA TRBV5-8 TGTGCCAGCAGCTTGCTGGGCCGAGAGACCCAGTACTTC CASSLLGRETQYF
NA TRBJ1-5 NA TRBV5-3 TGTGCCAGAAGCCCCAATCCCCAGCATTTT CARSPNPQHF
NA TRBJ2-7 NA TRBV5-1 TGCGCCAGCAGCTTGGAGGGACCGGAACACGAGCAGTACTTC CASSLEGPEHEQYF
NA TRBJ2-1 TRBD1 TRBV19 TGTGCCAGTAGTATTATGGGACAGGGGCCCAATGAGCAGTTCTTC CASSIMGQGPNEQFF
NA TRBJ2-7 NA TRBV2 TGTGCCAGCATCTGGGAGCCTACGAGCTACGAGCAGTACTTC CASIWEPTSYEQYF
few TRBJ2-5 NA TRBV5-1 TGCGCCAGCAGCTTGGGACAAATCCAAGAGACCCAGTACTTC CASSLGQIQETQYF
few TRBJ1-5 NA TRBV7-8 TGTGCCAGCAGCTTTCCCGGGGGAGCGGGGCAGCCCCAGCATTTT CASSFPGGAGQPQHF
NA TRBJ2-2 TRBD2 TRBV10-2 TGCGCCAGCAGTGAGTTAGCGGGTGAAGGGGAGCTGTTTTTT CASSELAGEGELFF
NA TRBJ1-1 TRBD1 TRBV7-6 TGTGCCAGCAGCTTAGTCGGCGGACAGGGAGACACTGAAGCTTTCTTT CASSLVGGQGDTEAFF
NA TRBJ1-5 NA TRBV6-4 TGTGCCAGCAGGGATGGGACAAGCCTTAATCAGCCCCAGCATTTT CASRDGTSLNQPQHF
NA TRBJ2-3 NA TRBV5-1 TGCGCCAGCAGCTTGGACGGGGCAGCGACAGATACGCAGTATTTT CASSLDGAATDTQYF
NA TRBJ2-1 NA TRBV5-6 TGTGCCAGCAGCTATCCGGGACTCCCCCTCAATGAGCAGTTCTTC CASSYPGLPLNEQFF
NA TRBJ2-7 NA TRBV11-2 TGTGCCAGCGGACTGGGGGGAACAGGGTCCTACGAGCAGTACTTC CASGLGGTGSYEQYF
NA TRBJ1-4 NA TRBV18 TGTGCCAGCTCACCAGGGAGCAGGGGCCTTGAAAAACTGTTTTTT CASSPGSRGLEKLFF
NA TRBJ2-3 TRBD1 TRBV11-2 TGTGCCAGCAGCTTAGGGTTACAGGGGGTCGCAGATACGCAGTATTTT CASSLGLQGVADTQYF
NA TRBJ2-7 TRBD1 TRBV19 TGTGCCAGTAGTAATCGACAGGGATTCTCCGAGCAGTACTTC CASSNRQGFSEQYF
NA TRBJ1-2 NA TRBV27 TGTGCCAGCAGTTTATTCGGGGACCCTAACTATGGCTACACCTTC CASSLFGDPNYGYTF